This TCR beta chain comes out of a study of technical replicates of blood from a few donors. Clones were sequenced by immunoSEQ multiplex PCR, and TCRdb holds only the in-frame ones, with some missing. The sample yields about 99,000 clones, 95% seen once. Trimming removed 5 bases from V and 3 bases from J, with 11 bases in between. Germline assignment: CDR1 SNHLY and CDR2 FYNNEI. The CDR3 totals 14 residues. Sequenced material: T cells isolated from PBMCs. The chain links TRBV2 to TRBJ2-1; D is unresolved. This sequence originates from a human donor in good health. The CDR3 DNA sequence: TGTGCCAGCAGTCCACCGCGGCACTACAATGAGCAGTTCTTC. Protein product: CASSPPRHYNEQFF.